The clone carrying this T cell receptor (beta chain) was seen more than once but under ten times. What it binds is not known. The study sequenced cultured CD4+ T cell DNA using the Oncomine TCR Beta short-read assay. Via MiXCR, TCRdb re-called the PCR reads, giving one row per CDR3 protein. The sample yields 20,000 to 30,000 distinct CDR3 sequences, 40% to 45% seen once. The data derive from a study of vaccination and CD4 T cells after COVID-19. In the study overall: Stimuli were overlapping spike peptide pools of SARS-CoV-2 and three common cold coronaviruses (HCoV-NL63, HCoV-OC43, HCoV-229E).

Germline assignment: CDR1 MDHEN and CDR2 SYDVKM. Trimming took off 1 base at V and 0 bases at J, with 4 bases between the two ends. The CDR3 length is 13 residues. Documented treatment: roughly 11-day PBMC culture with coronavirus spike peptide pools or control peptides (ViraFEST assay). The source is a human donor who had recovered from COVID-19. V is TRBV28 and J is TRBJ2-7; no clear D gene. Sequencing input: CD4+ T cells from blood, cultured in vitro. CDR3 loop: CASSLYPSYEQYF. In DNA, the CDR3 is TGTGCCAGCAGTTTATACCCCTCCTACGAGCAGTACTTC.